This entry describes one TCR beta chain. The entry originates in a study of blood T cell repertoires in COVID-19. Germline CDR1 reads SGHVS; CDR2 reads FNYEAQ. The CDR3 runs 15 residues. V dropped 5 bases and J dropped 8; count of bases not matched to a gene: 8. The data were produced by immunoSEQ multiplex PCR, yet TCRdb's version contains in-frame clones alone and is incomplete. The table lists roughly 190,000 clones, around 83% of them singletons. The sequenced sample consisted of peripheral blood. This receptor was taken from a man in his fifties or sixties with active or convalescent COVID-19. The V and J genes are TRBV7-6 and TRBJ1-4; 10 nucleotides match TRBD1. Written as DNA, the CDR3 is TGTGCCAGCAGCCTGGACAGGGGGAGGATGGAAAAACTGTTTTTT. It codes for CASSLDRGRMEKLFF.